The 3 T cell receptor beta chains below were found in one sample sequenced in a study of preoperative IRX-2 immunotherapy in early breast cancer. The treatment is: preoperative locoregional IRX-2 cytokine immunotherapy. The data were produced by immunoSEQ multiplex PCR, yet TCRdb's version contains in-frame clones alone and is incomplete. Of more than 30,000 clones listed, about nine tenths are singletons. Material: tumor tissue, obtained after IRX-2 immunotherapy. These receptors were collected from a human donor with breast cancer.

The chain uses TRBV6-8 and TRBJ1-5; 7 positions match TRBD1. Germline CDR1 reads MNHGY; CDR2 reads SAAAGT. Trimming removed 7 bases from V and 3 bases from J; junction bases left unmatched: 6. CDR3 length: 14 amino acids. This CDR3 is CASTRQGSNQPQHF. The CDR3 nucleotides are TGTGCCAGCACCAGACAGGGTTCCAATCAGCCCCAGCATTTT.

J is TRBJ1-3 and V is TRBV19; the D gene is possibly TRBD1 (5 bases). Trimming removed 7 bases at V and 3 bases at J, with 10 bases between. CDR3 size: 13 residues. Germline CDR1 LNHDA, CDR2 SQIVND (reference sequence). CDR3 protein: CASTRGYGNTIYF. The CDR3 coding sequence is TGTGCCAGTACTAGGGGATATGGAAACACCATATATTTT.

The chain carries TRBV19 and TRBJ2-3; 7 nucleotides line up with TRBD1. This CDR3 contains 15 residues. Germline loops: CDR1 LNHDA, CDR2 SQIVND (reference sequence). Unmatched junction bases numbered 4, after V lost 4 bases and J lost 0 bases. The CDR3 sequence: CASSRQGASTDTQYF. The CDR3 DNA sequence: TGTGCCAGTAGTAGACAGGGTGCTAGCACAGATACGCAGTATTTT.